This passage covers 28 T cell receptor beta chains from one sample sequenced in a study of blood T cell repertoires in COVID-19. Assay: immunoSEQ multiplex PCR; the TCRdb copy retains only in-frame clones and omits some. The sample has roughly 100,000 clones; approximately 90% are singletons. The specimen sequenced was peripheral blood. These receptor sequences come from a man aged 50 to 60 in a cohort sampled during active COVID-19.

Here the CDR3 reads CASRNSGPYGYTF. The CDR3 region has the DNA TGTGCCAGCAGGAACAGTGGCCCCTATGGCTACACCTTC. The chain recombines TRBV6-5 with TRBJ1-2; D gene ambiguous. This CDR3 is built from 13 residues. V lost 6 bases, J lost 4 bases, and 12 bases lay in between. Germline CDR1 reads MNHEY; CDR2 reads SVGAGI.

The chain is built from TRBV21-1 and TRBJ1-1. TRBV21-1 is noted as a pseudogene. The CDR3 loop spans 11 amino acids. CDR3 nucleotide sequence: TGTGCCAGCAGCAAACGCTCGAGGGCTTTCTTT. It translates to CASSKRSRAFF.

The V and J genes are TRBV28 and TRBJ2-3; 10 nucleotides line up with TRBD2. The CDR3 sequence is 14 residues long. V shed 6 bases and J 4 bases; nucleotides not matched to a gene: 4. CDR1 and CDR2 (germline): MDHEN, SYDVKM. The CDR3 nucleotides are TGTGCCAGCAGGGCTAGCGGGGGATCAGATACGCAGTATTTT. It yields the protein CASRASGGSDTQYF.

The V and J genes are TRBV19 and TRBJ2-1, with TRBD1 matching over 7 bases. Germline loops: CDR1 LNHDA, CDR2 SQIVND (reference sequence). V lost 1 base and J lost 4; bases outside the gene matches: 4. The CDR3 sequence is 15 residues long. The DNA for the CDR3 is TGTGCCAGTAGTATAGCGGGACAGATATACAATGAGCAGTTCTTC. This translates into CASSIAGQIYNEQFF.

The table lists this clone with a few counts. The chain combines TRBV10-2 with TRBJ1-1; 8 bases line up with TRBD1. The CDR3 covers 15 residues. CDR1 is WSHSY and CDR2 is SAAADI in the germline V gene. The junction had 9 bases not matched to a gene; V was cut back by 5 bases and J by 4 bases. This CDR3 reads CASSIQGVGVTEAFF. The CDR3 nucleotides are TGCGCCAGCAGTATACAGGGGGTCGGGGTCACTGAAGCTTTCTTT.

The count of this clone is one. The chain joins TRBV3-1 (or the pseudogene TRBV3-2) to TRBJ1-6; the D is unclear. V was clipped by 4 bases and J by 7 bases, with 14 bases between them. The CDR3 is made up of 15 amino acids. Germline CDR1 and CDR2: LGHDT and YNNKEL (reference sequence). The CDR3 reads CASSPQRTGNSPLHF. Here the CDR3 DNA reads TGTGCCAGCAGCCCCCAGCGGACCGGGAATTCACCCCTCCACTTT.

The chain joins TRBV23-1 to TRBJ1-1; 9 bases fit TRBD1. TRBV23-1 is labeled an ORF, and its function is uncertain. CDR3 length equals 17 residues. The junction had 10 bases not matched to a gene; V was cut back by 2 bases and J by 3 bases. The CDR3 loop reads CASSQRDRVLEDTEAFF. CDR3 nucleotides: TGCGCCAGCAGTCAACGGGACAGGGTTTTGGAGGACACTGAAGCTTTCTTT.

Notes on this clone: This sample also contains other DNA sequences that code for the same CDR3. The gene calls are TRBV5-6 and TRBJ1-1; 8 nucleotides line up with TRBD1. The germline CDR1 and CDR2 sequences are SGHDT and YYEEEE. The CDR3 is 15 residues long. V was clipped by 0 bases and J by 0 bases; unmatched bases: 1. CDR3 sequence (DNA): TGTGCCAGCAGCTTGGGACAGGGGATGAACACTGAAGCTTTCTTT. Residues: CASSLGQGMNTEAFF.

The chain carries TRBV6-5 and TRBJ1-5; the match to TRBD1 covers 9 bases. Germline lookup yields CDR1 MNHEY and CDR2 SVGAGI. This CDR3 contains 14 residues. The V gene end was trimmed by 4 bases and the J gene end by 6 bases; junction bases not matched to a gene: 4. In DNA form, the CDR3 reads TGTGCCAGCAGTTTGGGACAGGGTGGTCAGCCCCAGCATTTT. Protein product: CASSLGQGGQPQHF.

This chain joins TRBV2 and TRBJ1-5; D not certain. CDR3 length: 15 residues. CDR1 and CDR2 from the germline V gene are SNHLY and FYNNEI. Trimming pared 2 bases from V and 10 bases from J, leaving 18 bases between. The CDR3 nucleotides read TGTGCCAGCAGTGAAAATGGCGGCGCGCGTGTCCCCCAGCATTTT. This encodes CASSENGGARVPQHF.

The V gene is TRBV4-2, the J gene TRBJ2-2; tentatively, D is TRBD2 (6 bases). Trimming removed 3 bases from V and 5 bases from J, with 13 bases in between. CDR1 LGHNA and CDR2 YNFKEQ come from the germline V gene. This CDR3 region has 15 residues. The CDR3 sequence: CASSHPGTSTGELFF. The CDR3 DNA reads as TGTGCCAGCAGCCACCCCGGGACTTCGACCGGGGAGCTGTTTTTT.

This rearrangement joins TRBV4-1 to TRBJ2-3, with 7 nucleotides matching TRBD2. Germline V gene sequence: CDR1 MGHRA, CDR2 YSYEKL. The CDR3 has 16 amino acids. The J segment lost 4 bases and the V segment lost 4 bases, leaving 11 bases of the junction unmatched. The CDR3 bases are TGCGCCAGCAGCCTTCGACGGACTAGTAGTCCAGATACGCAGTATTTT. Amino acids: CASSLRRTSSPDTQYF.

The gene calls are TRBV12-3 or TRBV12-4 and TRBJ2-3; D possibly corresponds to TRBD2 (5 bases). The CDR3 totals 12 residues. V was clipped by 4 bases and J by 7 bases, with 9 bases between them. The CDR3 reads CASSSGKNTQYF. In nucleotides, the CDR3 is TGTGCCAGCAGTTCGGGGAAAAATACGCAGTATTTT.

This clone was seen a few times. This chain links TRBV7-2 with TRBJ1-5; tentative D call: TRBD1 (5 bases). Per the germline V gene, CDR1 is SGHTA and CDR2 is FQGNSA. The CDR3 is 12 residues long. V gave up 3 bases and J gave up 6 bases, with 6 bases separating them. The CDR3 DNA sequence: TGTGCCAGCAGCTTCCAGGGTCAGCCCCAGCATTTT. This translates into CASSFQGQPQHF. The complete variable domain, with remaining parts taken from reference TRBV7-2 and TRBJ1-5, reads GAGVSQSPSNKVTEKGKDVELRCDPISGHTALYWYRQSLGQGLEFLIYFQGNSAPDKSGLPSDRFSAERTGGSVSTLTIQRTQQEDSAVYLCASSFQGQPQHFGDGTRLSIL.

The genes are TRBV6-5 and TRBJ2-6; the D gene is possibly TRBD2 (6 bases). The CDR3 extends over 16 amino acids. Between the trimmed V and J ends, which lost 0 bases and 0 bases, there was a span of 6 bases. Germline V gene sequence: CDR1 MNHEY, CDR2 SVGAGI. CDR3 sequence: CASSYSRGSGANVLTF. The CDR3, as DNA: TGTGCCAGCAGTTACTCGCGGGGCTCTGGGGCCAACGTCCTGACTTTC.

V is TRBV6-6 and J is TRBJ2-3, with D possibly TRBD2 on 7 matching bases. Per germline, CDR1 MNHNY and CDR2 SVGAGI (reference sequence). Trimming pared 2 bases from V and 4 bases from J, leaving 10 bases between. The CDR3 has 14 residues. CDR3 sequence (DNA): TGTGCCAGCAGTTACCTAGGGGGGGCAGATACGCAGTATTTT. Translation gives CASSYLGGADTQYF.

The chain carries TRBV27 and TRBJ2-2; D perhaps matches TRBD1 (5 bases). The CDR3 runs 14 residues. Trimming removed 7 bases at V and 4 bases at J, with 13 bases between. Germline assignment: CDR1 MNHEY and CDR2 SMNVEV (reference sequence). The CDR3 region has the DNA TGTGCCAGCATGCCAGGGCTCATCACCGGGGAGCTGTTTTTT. It specifies CASMPGLITGELFF.

In this sample, this clone turned up once. The chain carries TRBV2 and TRBJ1-2, with TRBD1 identical over 11 bases. Germline V lookup: CDR1 SNHLY, CDR2 FYNNEI. This CDR3 spans 14 amino acids. With 8 bases clipped from V and 2 bases from J, the junction kept 4 bases outside the gene matches. The CDR3 DNA reads TGTGCCAGCGGACGGGACAGGGGGAACTATGGCTACACCTTC. It is translated as CASGRDRGNYGYTF.

The chain employs TRBV4-2 and TRBJ1-1, with TRBD1 identical over 10 bases. In germline, CDR1 is LGHNA, CDR2 YNFKEQ. V shed 4 bases, J shed 0 bases, and the junction held 2 bases outside the gene matches. CDR3 length: 15 residues. CDR3 DNA: TGTGCCAGCAGCCCCGGGACAGGGGTGAACACTGAAGCTTTCTTT. It codes for CASSPGTGVNTEAFF.

This chain connects TRBV7-2 to TRBJ1-5, with D uncertain. CDR1 and CDR2 from the germline V gene are SGHTA and FQGNSA. The CDR3 is 16 amino acids. V dropped 6 bases and J dropped 0 bases, with 15 bases sitting between them. CDR3 nucleotide sequence: TGTGCCAGCAGTCTGGTTGTCGGTATTAGCAATCAGCCCCAGCATTTT. The encoded protein is CASSLVVGISNQPQHF.

The genes are TRBV27 and TRBJ1-1, with a weak D call TRBD1 (5 bases). In germline, CDR1 is MNHEY, CDR2 SMNVEV (reference sequence). CDR3 length: 14 amino acids. Trimming took 2 bases from V and 5 from J, leaving 12 bases between them. In DNA, the CDR3 is TGTGCCAGCAGTTTAAGGGCAGGGAATACTGAAGCTTTCTTT. This sequence encodes CASSLRAGNTEAFF.

This chain connects TRBV29-1 to TRBJ2-7; D possibly corresponds to TRBD1 (6 bases). Trimming left V 4 bases short and J 1 base short, with 8 bases between. The CDR3 spans 12 residues. Germline V gene lookup returns CDR1 SQVTM and CDR2 ANQGSEA. The CDR3: CSVGTASYEQYF. CDR3 bases: TGCAGCGTTGGGACAGCTTCCTACGAGCAGTACTTC.

This chain connects TRBV12-3 or TRBV12-4 to TRBJ1-5; D is ambiguous. The CDR3 sequence is 12 residues long. Trimming took off 6 bases at V and 5 bases at J, with 8 bases between the two ends. The CDR3 DNA is TGTGCCAGCAGGGCGGATGATCAGCCCCAGCATTTT. Protein: CASRADDQPQHF.

This chain uses TRBV5-4 with TRBJ1-5; D perhaps matches TRBD1 (6 bases). Trimming took off 0 bases at V and 1 base at J, with 8 bases between the two ends. The CDR3 loop spans 15 amino acids. CDR1 is SGHNT, CDR2 YYREEE, per germline (reference sequence). As DNA, the CDR3 is TGTGCCAGCAGCTTGGAGGGGGACAGCAATCAGCCCCAGCATTTT. Protein sequence: CASSLEGDSNQPQHF.

This clone has a single count. The chain combines TRBV14 with TRBJ2-1; D possibly corresponds to TRBD2 (6 bases). CDR1 is SGHDN and CDR2 is FVKESK in the germline V gene. V shed 1 base and J shed 7 bases, with 17 bases lying between them. CDR3 size: 16 residues. CDR3 nucleotide sequence: TGTGCCAGCAGCCAAGCCCGACTAGTGATGGGGAATGAGCAGTTCTTC. This sequence encodes CASSQARLVMGNEQFF.

The genes are TRBV7-2 and TRBJ1-2, with TRBD1 matching 9 bases. The CDR3 covers 16 residues. Germline assignment: CDR1 SGHTA and CDR2 FQGNSA. With V trimmed by 1 base and J by 3 bases, 6 bases remained unmatched. CDR3 DNA: TGTGCCAGCAGCTTAGACCCACAGGGGGCGGACTATGGCTACACCTTC. Protein sequence: CASSLDPQGADYGYTF.

This clone was counted once. The chain combines TRBV5-4 with TRBJ2-2, with unresolved D. From germline, CDR1 is SGHNT and CDR2 YYREEE (reference sequence). This CDR3 spans 15 amino acids. V was cut by 4 bases and J by 1 base, with 11 bases left in between. The CDR3 here is CASSRGSENTGELFF. DNA for the CDR3: TGTGCCAGCAGCCGAGGAAGCGAGAACACCGGGGAGCTGTTTTTT.

The chain carries TRBV19 and TRBJ1-1, with D unresolved. This CDR3 region has 13 residues. Germline values: CDR1 LNHDA, CDR2 SQIVND (reference sequence). V lost 7 bases and J 5 bases, leaving 14 bases between the germline ends. The CDR3 bases are TGTGCCAGTACCTCAATCGGGGAAACTGAAGCTTTCTTT. It specifies CASTSIGETEAFF.